This T cell receptor beta chain is from a study of cytomegalovirus exposure and HLA in healthy donors. Researchers ran the PCR with 60 Vbeta and 13 Jbeta primers. The protocol was immunoSEQ multiplex PCR, while the TCRdb copy is restricted to in-frame clones and leaves out a portion. The sample has about 140,000 clones, 70% to 80% seen once. A note on this clone: The antigen is not known.

Study results and limitations: Later analysis reportedly placed an Asian-associated ancestry cluster below the roughly 680-donor mean in N-insertions. Cytomegalovirus-associated TCR beta chains were listed, numbering over 150.

The V end was cut by 6 bases, the J end by 3 bases, with 11 bases between. This CDR3 has 13 amino acids. The germline gives CDR1 WNHNN, CDR2 SYGVQD (reference sequence). Sequencing used PBMCs. This sequence originates from a female donor in good health and CMV-seronegative. The V gene is TRBV10-1, the J gene TRBJ1-1; the D gene is possibly TRBD1 (6 bases). The CDR3 coding sequence is TGCGCCAGCAGGGAGGACAGTGACACTGAAGCTTTCTTT. It specifies CASREDSDTEAFF.